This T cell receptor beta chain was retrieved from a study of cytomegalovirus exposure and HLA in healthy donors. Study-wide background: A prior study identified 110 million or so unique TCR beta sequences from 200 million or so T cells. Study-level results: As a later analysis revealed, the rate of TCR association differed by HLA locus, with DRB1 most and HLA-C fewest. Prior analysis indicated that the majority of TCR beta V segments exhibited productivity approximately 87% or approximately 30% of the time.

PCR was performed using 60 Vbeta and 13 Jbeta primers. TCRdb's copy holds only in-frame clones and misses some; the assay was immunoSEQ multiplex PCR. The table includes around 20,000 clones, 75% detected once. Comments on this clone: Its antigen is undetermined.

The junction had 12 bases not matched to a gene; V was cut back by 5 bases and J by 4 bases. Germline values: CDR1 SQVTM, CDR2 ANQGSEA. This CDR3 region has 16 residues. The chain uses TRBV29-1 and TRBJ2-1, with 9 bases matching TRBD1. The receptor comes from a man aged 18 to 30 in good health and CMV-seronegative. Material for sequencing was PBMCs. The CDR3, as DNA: TGCAGCGTTAATCCCCCGGAGACAGGGGGTTACAATGAGCAGTTCTTC. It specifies CSVNPPETGGYNEQFF.